These 26 T cell receptor beta chains originate from one sample sequenced in a study of PD-L1 blockade in urothelial cancer. The assay was immunoSEQ multiplex PCR, and TCRdb's table has in-frame clones only and misses some. The data contain 70,000 to 95,000 clones, roughly nine tenths of them singletons. Time point specified: pretreatment peripheral blood. Sample: PBMCs, taken around atezolizumab (anti-PD-L1) treatment. These receptors were obtained from a woman of 80 years or more with urothelial cancer.

The genes are TRBV5-4 and TRBJ2-7, with D possibly being TRBD2 (5 bases). The CDR3 runs 14 residues. The V and J ends lost 4 bases and 4 bases respectively, with 15 bases between them. Germline lookup yields CDR1 SGHNT and CDR2 YYREEE (reference sequence). CDR3 residues: CASSPSGGLYEQYF. The CDR3 bases are TGTGCCAGCAGCCCCTCCGGCGGGTTGTACGAGCAGTACTTC.

The chain carries TRBV2 and TRBJ1-2, with a weak D call TRBD1 (6 bases). V was shortened by 5 bases and J by 3 bases, with 13 bases between the two germline ends. The CDR3 has 14 amino acids. CDR1 is SNHLY and CDR2 is FYNNEI in the germline V gene. CDR3 sequence reads: CASSLQGRDYGYTF. As DNA, the CDR3 is TGTGCCAGCAGTTTACAGGGAAGGGACTATGGCTACACCTTC.

This clone came up once. DNA of the CDR3: TGTGCCAGCAGACTACAGGGGGAAGCTAGGGCTTTCTTT. Its translation is CASRLQGEARAFF. This rearrangement joins TRBV7-9 to TRBJ1-1; 8 bases map to TRBD1. After removal of 6 bases from V and 11 bases from J, the junction contained 11 bases not matched to a gene. Looked up from germline, CDR1 is SEHNR and CDR2 is FQNEAQ (reference sequence). The CDR3 is made up of 13 amino acids.

This rearrangement joins TRBV19 to TRBJ1-2; possibly TRBD1 for D (5 bases). CDR1 is LNHDA and CDR2 is SQIVND in the germline V gene (reference sequence). The CDR3 length is 20 residues. The ends were cut back, 2 bases at V and 2 bases at J, with 27 bases in the middle. The CDR3 loop reads CASSIIFGRQTRRGNYGYTF. Written as DNA, the CDR3 is TGTGCCAGTAGTATAATCTTCGGGAGACAGACACGGAGAGGGAACTATGGCTACACCTTC.

The chain couples TRBV11-3 to TRBJ2-1; 11 nucleotides agree with TRBD2. Germline values: CDR1 SGHNT, CDR2 YENEEA. After removal of 3 bases from V and 5 bases from J, the junction contained 0 bases not matched to a gene. The CDR3 runs 14 residues. CDR3 in amino acids: CASSLGLADNEQFF. As DNA, the CDR3 is TGTGCCAGCAGCTTGGGACTAGCGGACAATGAGCAGTTCTTC.

This chain links TRBV5-4 with TRBJ1-3; the match to TRBD1 covers 7 bases. The CDR3 consists of 16 residues. The V gene's germline CDR1 is SGHNT and CDR2 YYREEE (reference sequence). V shed 5 bases, J shed 0 bases, and the junction held 8 bases outside the gene matches. The CDR3 bases are TGTGCCAGCAGTCTCTACAGGGGCAACTCTGGAAACACCATATATTTT. It codes for CASSLYRGNSGNTIYF.

This chain uses TRBV7-2 with TRBJ1-2; TRBD1 agrees at 8 bases. Germline trimming cut 0 bases from V and 7 bases from J; bases unmatched to any gene: 10. The CDR3 consists of 16 residues. Germline CDR1 is SGHTA and CDR2 is FQGNSA. This CDR3 is CASSLAMAGGAGGYTF. CDR3 in DNA: TGTGCCAGCAGCTTAGCGATGGCAGGGGGCGCAGGTGGCTACACCTTC.

This clone was recorded a few times. This chain uses TRBV2 with TRBJ2-5, with 10 bases identical to TRBD2. This CDR3 region has 14 residues. Germline CDR1 and CDR2: SNHLY and FYNNEI. Losses at the gene ends were 7 bases for V and 4 bases for J; bases not matched to a gene: 6. CDR3 sequence reads: CASTLAGVRETQYF. The CDR3 region has the DNA TGTGCCAGCACCCTAGCGGGAGTCCGAGAGACCCAGTACTTC.

The chain couples TRBV7-9 to TRBJ1-2; D gene uncertain. V was pared by 7 bases and J by 0 bases, with 9 bases between. From germline, CDR1 is SEHNR and CDR2 FQNEAQ (reference sequence). The CDR3 is 13 residues long. The CDR3, as DNA: TGTGCCAGCACCCCAGCGACTAACTATGGCTACACCTTC. Encoded protein: CASTPATNYGYTF.

J is TRBJ2-1 and V is TRBV15; TRBD1 matches 9 bases. J was trimmed by 6 bases and V by 3 bases; bases with no gene match: 6. Germline V gene data show CDR1 as LNHNV and CDR2 as YYDKDF (reference sequence). This CDR3 has 15 amino acids. The CDR3: CATSRDRGGSNEQFF. As DNA, the CDR3 is TGTGCCACCAGCAGGGACAGGGGAGGGTCCAATGAGCAGTTCTTC.

The V gene is TRBV6-5, the J gene TRBJ2-7; D might be TRBD2 (6 bases). Germline V gene data show CDR1 as MNHEY and CDR2 as SVGAGI. V was pared by 2 bases and J by 5 bases, with 10 bases between. The CDR3 loop spans 13 amino acids. This chain's CDR3 is CASSYAAGNEQYF. CDR3 DNA sequence: TGTGCCAGCAGTTACGCCGCGGGGAACGAGCAGTACTTC.

This clone appeared once. V is TRBV11-2 and J is TRBJ2-5, with 7 bases matching TRBD2. V was pared by 8 bases and J by 5 bases, with 14 bases of the junction left unmatched. The CDR3 spans 15 residues. Germline-derived CDR1 and CDR2 are SGHAT and FQNNGV. CDR3 in amino acids: CASGERGVKTETQYF. For the CDR3, the DNA is TGTGCCAGCGGAGAGCGGGGAGTTAAGACGGAGACCCAGTACTTC.

CDR3 in amino acids: CASSVGGGRARETQYF. CDR3 in DNA: TGTGCCAGCAGCGTAGGAGGCGGGAGGGCCCGGGAGACCCAGTACTTC. The rearrangement joins TRBV9 to TRBJ2-5; TRBD2 agrees at 9 bases. This CDR3 is built from 16 residues. CDR1 SGDLS and CDR2 YYNGEE come from the germline V gene. Trimming at V came to 0 bases and at J to 5 bases, leaving 8 bases not matched to a gene. Variable domain in full (rest from reference TRBV9 and TRBJ2-5): DSGVTQTPKHLITATGQRVTLRCSPRSGDLSVYWYQQSLDQGLQFLIQYYNGEERAKGNILERFSAQQFPDLHSELNLSSLELGDSALYFCASSVGGGRARETQYFGPGTRLLVL.

The chain has TRBV19 and TRBJ2-1; perhaps TRBD1 as D (6 bases). The CDR3 is 15 residues long. Looked up from germline, CDR1 is LNHDA and CDR2 is SQIVND (reference sequence). Trimming pared 3 bases from V and 7 bases from J, leaving 16 bases between. CDR3 protein: CASSIARMQGNEQFF. The CDR3 DNA reads TGTGCCAGTAGTATTGCACGAATGCAGGGGAATGAGCAGTTCTTC.

This sequence joins TRBV7-2 and TRBJ2-7, with D tentatively TRBD2 (5 bases). Germline V gene lookup returns CDR1 SGHTA and CDR2 FQGNSA. The CDR3 has 15 residues. V was clipped by 6 bases and J by 0 bases, with 15 bases between them. CDR3 region: CASSPRGPSSYEQYF. CDR3 coding DNA: TGTGCCAGCAGTCCCCGGGGTCCAAGCTCCTACGAGCAGTACTTC.

The chain is built from TRBV19 and TRBJ1-4; unclear D gene. CDR1 and CDR2 from the germline V gene are LNHDA and SQIVND (reference sequence). With 6 bases removed from V and 1 base from J, the gap between germline ends came to 9 bases. The CDR3 consists of 14 residues. The CDR3, as DNA: TGTGCCAGTAGCTTCCGGGAAACTAATGAAAAACTGTTTTTT. It translates to CASSFRETNEKLFF.

The chain couples TRBV18 to TRBJ2-7; TRBD2 is a possible D gene (5 bases). Germline V gene sequence: CDR1 KGHSH, CDR2 LQKENI. V lost 0 bases and J lost 3, with 9 bases in between. CDR3 length: 14 residues. CDR3 protein: CASSPPTTVYEQYF. The CDR3 DNA is TGTGCCAGCTCACCACCGACTACAGTCTACGAGCAGTACTTC.

The gene calls are TRBV15 and TRBJ2-1, with 12 bases matching TRBD2. Germline assignment: CDR1 LNHNV and CDR2 YYDKDF (reference sequence). The CDR3 totals 17 residues. V lost 8 bases to trimming and J lost 1 base; unmatched junction nucleotides: 9. CDR3 sequence (DNA): TGTGCCACCCGCGGGACTAGCGGGTCCGTGTCCTACAATGAGCAGTTCTTC. It encodes CATRGTSGSVSYNEQFF.

J is TRBJ1-4 and V is TRBV29-1; no definite D call. The germline V and J ends were trimmed by 0 bases and 15 bases, with 14 bases remaining between them. The CDR3 runs to 12 residues. CDR1 is SQVTM and CDR2 is ANQGSEA in the germline V gene. The CDR3 region is CSVEDEVTRVFF. The CDR3 nucleotides are TGCAGCGTTGAAGATGAGGTCACCCGGGTGTTTTTT.

V usage is TRBV28 and J usage is TRBJ2-1, with TRBD2 matching over 7 bases. J was trimmed by 6 bases and V by 1 base; bases with no gene match: 0. This CDR3 has 13 amino acids. Germline V gives CDR1 MDHEN, CDR2 SYDVKM. The CDR3 DNA reads as TGTGCCAGCAGTTTATCGGGGGGCAATGAGCAGTTCTTC. It specifies CASSLSGGNEQFF. Looking up the rest from reference TRBV28 and TRBJ2-1 gives the full variable domain: DVKVTQSSRYLVKRTGEKVFLECVQDMDHENMFWYRQDPGLGLRLIYFSYDVKMKEKGDIPEGYSVSREKKERFSLILESASTNQTSMYLCASSLSGGNEQFFGPGTRLTVL.

The chain has TRBV7-8 and TRBJ1-1, with D possibly TRBD1 on 6 matching bases. The V end was cut by 5 bases, the J end by 4 bases, with 14 bases between. CDR1 is SGHVS and CDR2 is FQNEAQ in the germline V gene. The CDR3 covers 14 residues. Here the CDR3 DNA reads TGTGCCAGCAGCGCCCGGGGGGCAACCACTGAAGCTTTCTTT. The encoded protein is CASSARGATTEAFF.

The chain recombines TRBV5-6 with TRBJ1-1, with D hard to call. CDR3 size: 12 residues. The germline CDR1 and CDR2 sequences are SGHDT and YYEEEE. Trimming shortened V by 0 bases and J by 9 bases, and 9 bases separated the two germline ends. In DNA form, the CDR3 reads TGTGCCAGCAGCTTGGGGGCTCACAAAGCTTTCTTT. It yields the protein CASSLGAHKAFF.

This rearrangement joins TRBV7-2 to TRBJ1-1, with D possibly being TRBD1 (6 bases). Germline lookup yields CDR1 SGHTA and CDR2 FQGNSA. Trimming stripped 5 bases from V and 1 base from J, with 11 bases between. The CDR3 contains 14 residues. DNA for the CDR3: TGTGCCAGCAGCGTGGACAGAACGAACACTGAAGCTTTCTTT. The encoded protein is CASSVDRTNTEAFF.

The CDR3 DNA reads TGTGCCAGCAGCTTGCGCGCGGGCGGAGAGACCCAGTACTTC. Translated, it gives CASSLRAGGETQYF. This chain links TRBV5-6 with TRBJ2-5, with a possible D match to TRBD2 (5 bases). Germline-derived CDR1 and CDR2 are SGHDT and YYEEEE. V lost 1 base and J lost 4, with 11 bases in between. The CDR3 totals 14 residues.

This clone was counted a single time. The rearrangement links TRBV30 to TRBJ2-7, with D possibly TRBD1 on 5 matching bases. The V gene lost 1 base and the J gene lost 2 bases, with 9 bases spanning the gap. The CDR3 extends over 13 amino acids. Germline CDR1 and CDR2: GTSNPN and SVGIG (reference sequence). The CDR3 region is CAWSGGGPYEQYF. In nucleotides, the CDR3 is TGTGCCTGGAGTGGGGGCGGCCCCTACGAGCAGTACTTC.

The gene calls are TRBV15 and TRBJ2-3; 9 bases agree with TRBD2. Germline V gives CDR1 LNHNV, CDR2 YYDKDF (reference sequence). CDR3 size: 18 residues. J was trimmed by 4 bases and V by 0 bases; bases with no gene match: 11. CDR3 nucleotides: TGTGCCACCAGCAGAGATAGGCTAGCGGGATGGGCGGCAGATACGCAGTATTTT. Protein sequence: CATSRDRLAGWAADTQYF.